This T cell receptor beta chain originates from a study of post-analysis software for immune sequencing data. The overall study: Recorded disease courses covered relapsing-remitting, secondary progressive and progressive-relapsing multiple sclerosis. Some patients had no subtype annotation.

A remark on this clonotype: Its antigen remains unknown.

Unique molecular identifiers tagged the TCR beta cDNA libraries. TCRdb itself ran the PCR reads through MiXCR, one entry per CDR3 protein. This sample has 170,000 or so distinct CDR3 sequences, with around 30% found just once. Overall study results and limits: Significantly lower normalized Chao1 diversity was found in patients with multiple sclerosis relative to controls.

The origin of this receptor is a girl aged 5-17 years with multiple sclerosis. Sequencing was done on a sample of blood.

CDR3 loop: CATDRGNNEQFF. In DNA form, the CDR3 reads TGTGCCACGGACAGGGGAAACAATGAGCAGTTCTTC. This chain joins TRBV10-3 and TRBJ2-1; 9 bases agree with TRBD1. Germline CDR1 reads ENHRY; CDR2 reads SYGVKD. This CDR3 has 12 residues. V lost 10 bases to trimming and J lost 5 bases; unmatched junction nucleotides: 3.